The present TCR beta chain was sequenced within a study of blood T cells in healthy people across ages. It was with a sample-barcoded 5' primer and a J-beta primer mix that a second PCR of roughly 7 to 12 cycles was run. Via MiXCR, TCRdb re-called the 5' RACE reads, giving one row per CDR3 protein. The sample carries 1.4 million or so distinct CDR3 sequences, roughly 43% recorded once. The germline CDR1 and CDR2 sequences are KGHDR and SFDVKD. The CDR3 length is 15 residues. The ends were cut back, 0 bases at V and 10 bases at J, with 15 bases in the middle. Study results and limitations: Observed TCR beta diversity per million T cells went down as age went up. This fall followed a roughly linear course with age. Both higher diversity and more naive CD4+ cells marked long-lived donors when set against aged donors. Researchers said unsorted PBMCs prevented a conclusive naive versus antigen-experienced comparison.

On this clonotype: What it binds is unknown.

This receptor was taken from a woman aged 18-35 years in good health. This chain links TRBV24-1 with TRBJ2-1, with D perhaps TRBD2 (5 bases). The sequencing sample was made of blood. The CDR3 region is CATSDLKRAEKEQFF. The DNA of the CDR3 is TGTGCCACCAGTGATTTGAAGAGGGCTGAGAAGGAGCAGTTCTTC.